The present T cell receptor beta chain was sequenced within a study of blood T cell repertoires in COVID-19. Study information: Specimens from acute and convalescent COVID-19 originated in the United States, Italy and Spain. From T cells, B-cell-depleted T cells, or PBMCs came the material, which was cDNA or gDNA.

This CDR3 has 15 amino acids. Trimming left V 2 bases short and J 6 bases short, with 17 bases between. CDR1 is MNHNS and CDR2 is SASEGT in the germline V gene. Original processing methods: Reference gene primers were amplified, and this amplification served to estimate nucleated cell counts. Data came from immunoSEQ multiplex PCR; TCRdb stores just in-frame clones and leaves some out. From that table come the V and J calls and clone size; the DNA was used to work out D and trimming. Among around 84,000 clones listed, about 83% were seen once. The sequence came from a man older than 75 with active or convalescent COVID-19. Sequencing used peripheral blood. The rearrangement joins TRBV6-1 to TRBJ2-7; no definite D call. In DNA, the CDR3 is TGTGCCAGCAGTGAACTAGAGGCTAGTGTTGGCGAGCAGTACTTC. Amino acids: CASSELEASVGEQYF.